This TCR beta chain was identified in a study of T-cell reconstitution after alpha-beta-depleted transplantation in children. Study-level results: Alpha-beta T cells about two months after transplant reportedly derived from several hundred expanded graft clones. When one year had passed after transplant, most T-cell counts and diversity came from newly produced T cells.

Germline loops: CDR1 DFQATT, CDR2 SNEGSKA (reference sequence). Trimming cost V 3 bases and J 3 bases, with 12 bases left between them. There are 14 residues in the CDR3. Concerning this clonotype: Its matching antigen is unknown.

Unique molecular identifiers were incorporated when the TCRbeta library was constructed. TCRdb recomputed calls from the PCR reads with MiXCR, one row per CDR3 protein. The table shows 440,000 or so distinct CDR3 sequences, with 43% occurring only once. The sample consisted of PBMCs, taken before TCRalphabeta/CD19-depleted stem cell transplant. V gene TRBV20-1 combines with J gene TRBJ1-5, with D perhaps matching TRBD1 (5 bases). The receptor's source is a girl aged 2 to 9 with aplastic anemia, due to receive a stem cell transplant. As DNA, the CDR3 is TGCAGTGCTAGTATTGGGACCAACAATCAGCCCCAGCATTTT. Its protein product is CSASIGTNNQPQHF.